This is a list of T cell receptor beta chains from one sample in a study of identical twins. MiXCR, run by TCRdb on the 5' RACE reads, gives a single entry per CDR3 protein. The top ten clones hold about 15% of a sample with approximately 230,000 distinct CDR3 sequences, 5% to 7% of them seen once. These data were also filed under a second study, of T cells expressing NK-cell markers.

Sequenced: CD8+ T cells sorted from blood. The receptors derive from a woman between 18 and 29 years old in good health. Each CDR3 is given with its conserved first and last residue. A D gene is named only where the DNA matches it firmly. Rows give clone size only sometimes, using once, few, many, or a class for an expanded clone.

TRBV7-6	TRBJ2-1	NA	TRBD2	CASSHGLAGKYNEQFF	TGTGCCAGCAGCCACGGACTAGCGGGGAAATACAATGAGCAGTTCTTC
TRBV6-5	TRBJ2-5	few	TRBD1	CASSYTRTGEETQYF	TGTGCCAGCAGTTACACGCGGACAGGGGAAGAGACCCAGTACTTC
TRBV27	TRBJ1-6	few	NA	CASSLSLGSPLHF	TGTGCCAGCAGTTTATCGTTGGGTTCACCCCTCCACTTT
TRBV6-6	TRBJ2-1	few	NA	CASSVNRGDEQFF	TGTGCCAGCAGTGTAAACCGGGGCGATGAGCAGTTCTTC
TRBV10-3	TRBJ1-1	few	TRBD1	CAISGPTLTGANTEAFF	TGTGCCATCAGTGGACCCACCTTGACAGGGGCGAACACTGAAGCTTTCTTT
TRBV29-1	TRBJ2-1	few	NA	CSVALDNEQFF	TGCAGCGTTGCACTAGACAATGAGCAGTTCTTC
TRBV25-1	TRBJ2-1	few	NA	CASSKPLSYNEQFF	TGTGCCAGCAGTAAACCACTTTCCTACAATGAGCAGTTCTTC
TRBV20-1	TRBJ2-5	few	TRBD2	CSALKLAGGPETQYF	TGCAGTGCCCTGAAACTAGCGGGAGGGCCAGAGACCCAGTACTTC
TRBV29-1	TRBJ2-1	few	TRBD2	CSVETGLAGDINEQFF	TGCAGCGTTGAAACGGGACTAGCGGGAGATATCAATGAGCAGTTCTTC
TRBV29-1	TRBJ1-1	few	TRBD1	CSVVWTGLAEAFF	TGCAGCGTTGTTTGGACAGGGCTTGCTGAAGCTTTCTTT
TRBV7-6	TRBJ2-1	few	TRBD2	CASSLLTSGSSYNEQFF	TGTGCCAGCAGCTTACTTACTAGCGGTAGCTCCTACAATGAGCAGTTCTTC
TRBV11-3	TRBJ2-7	NA	TRBD1	CASSARQGAYEQYF	TGTGCCAGCAGCGCGCGACAGGGGGCTTACGAGCAGTACTTC
TRBV9	TRBJ1-1	few	NA	CASSAGWVPEAFF	TGTGCCAGCAGCGCCGGGTGGGTCCCTGAAGCTTTCTTT
TRBV15	TRBJ2-7	many	NA	CATSSSYEQYF	TGTGCCACCAGCAGCAGCTACGAGCAGTACTTC
TRBV27	TRBJ2-6	few	NA	CASRHPGANVLTF	TGTGCCAGCAGGCACCCTGGGGCCAACGTCCTGACTTTC
TRBV4-3	TRBJ1-5	few	NA	CASSQERGLGQPQHF	TGCGCCAGCAGCCAAGAGCGGGGGCTCGGACAGCCCCAGCATTTT
TRBV20-1	TRBJ1-1	many	TRBD1	CSADRGDTEAFF	TGCAGTGCTGACAGGGGTGACACTGAAGCTTTCTTT
TRBV4-2	TRBJ1-3	many	NA	CASSQELRVSSGNTIYF	TGTGCCAGCAGCCAAGAACTTAGGGTTAGCTCTGGAAACACCATATATTTT
TRBV27	TRBJ2-3	many	TRBD2	CASSFGTRLADTQYF	TGTGCCAGCAGTTTCGGGACTAGGCTCGCAGATACGCAGTATTTT
TRBV7-8	TRBJ1-2	many	TRBD1	CASSGGQFYGYTF	TGTGCCAGCAGCGGGGGACAGTTCTATGGCTACACCTTC
TRBV20-1	TRBJ1-6	NA	NA	CSARDGNGDSPLHF	TGCAGTGCTAGAGATGGTAACGGGGATTCACCCCTCCACTTT
TRBV9	TRBJ2-2	NA	NA	CASSAIRGADTGELFF	TGTGCCAGCAGCGCCATAAGAGGGGCGGACACCGGGGAGCTGTTTTTT
TRBV7-9	TRBJ2-7	few	TRBD1	CASSLGNRTGYYEQYF	TGTGCCAGCAGCTTAGGGAATAGGACAGGATACTACGAGCAGTACTTC
TRBV7-9	TRBJ1-2	many	NA	CASSLARGGYTF	TGTGCCAGCAGCTTAGCAAGGGGTGGCTACACCTTC
TRBV27	TRBJ2-6	many	NA	CASSPVYSGANVLTF	TGTGCCAGCAGCCCAGTTTACTCTGGGGCCAACGTCCTGACTTTC
TRBV5-1	TRBJ1-1	many	TRBD1	CASSFLPEPTGGGTEAFF	TGCGCCAGCAGCTTCCTGCCCGAACCGACAGGGGGCGGCACTGAAGCTTTCTTT
TRBV5-6	TRBJ2-3	many	NA	CASSSILDTQYF	TGTGCCAGCAGCTCGATCCTCGATACGCAGTATTTT
TRBV7-2	TRBJ1-1	few	NA	CASEPGLRYTEAFF	TGTGCCAGCGAGCCGGGGTTGAGGTACACTGAAGCTTTCTTT
TRBV9	TRBJ1-1	few	NA	CASSGGVGQSAFF	TGTGCCAGCAGCGGGGGTGTTGGGCAATCAGCTTTCTTT
TRBV20-1	TRBJ1-1	NA	NA	CSARDETEAFF	TGCAGTGCTAGAGATGAGACTGAAGCTTTCTTT
TRBV27	TRBJ1-1	few	NA	CASSSRGGGTEAFF	TGTGCCAGCAGTTCGCGGGGGGGAGGCACTGAAGCTTTCTTT
TRBV7-7	TRBJ2-1	many	TRBD2	CAAISGGESSYNEQFF	TGTGCTGCCATTAGCGGGGGGGAAAGCTCCTACAATGAGCAGTTCTTC
TRBV5-1	TRBJ2-7	many	NA	CASSGGTHDEQYF	TGCGCCAGCAGCGGCGGGACCCACGACGAGCAGTACTTC
TRBV5-5	TRBJ2-1	many	NA	CASSFSIFAVSSYNEQFF	TGTGCCAGCAGCTTCTCGATCTTCGCGGTCAGCTCCTACAATGAGCAGTTCTTC
TRBV7-9	TRBJ1-2	many	NA	CASSLGLRGQNYGYTF	TGTGCCAGCAGCTTAGGATTACGGGGGCAAAACTATGGCTACACCTTC
TRBV27	TRBJ2-7	few	TRBD1	CASSQRDSGIPYEQYF	TGTGCCAGCAGTCAAAGGGACAGCGGAATACCCTACGAGCAGTACTTC
TRBV7-9	TRBJ2-5	few	TRBD1	CASSLSGQGVGVTQYF	TGTGCCAGCAGCTTAAGTGGACAGGGTGTAGGAGTGACCCAGTACTTC
TRBV12-3/TRBV12-4	TRBJ2-1	NA	TRBD2	CASGRAGGYNEQFF	TGTGCCAGCGGGAGGGCGGGGGGGTACAATGAGCAGTTCTTC
TRBV6-5	TRBJ2-6	few	TRBD1	CASSSAKSDRGRSVLTF	TGTGCCAGCAGTTCCGCGAAGAGCGACAGGGGAAGATCCGTCCTGACTTTC
TRBV27	TRBJ2-7	NA	NA	CASSSSRNYEQYF	TGTGCCAGCAGTTCCAGCAGGAACTACGAGCAGTACTTC
TRBV12-3/TRBV12-4	TRBJ2-5	few	NA	CASSAPGARETQYF	TGTGCCAGCAGTGCCCCCGGGGCCAGGGAGACCCAGTACTTC
TRBV12-3/TRBV12-4	TRBJ2-2	many	TRBD2	CASRSRTSGRTGELFF	TGTGCCAGCAGGTCGCGGACTAGCGGGAGAACCGGGGAGCTGTTTTTT
TRBV7-9	TRBJ1-5	few	NA	CASSGQGYSNQPQHF	TGTGCCAGCAGCGGTCAGGGGTATAGCAATCAGCCCCAGCATTTT